This record looks at one T cell receptor beta chain sequence and its context. Its antigen remains undetermined. No base quality values were provided; no much bigger clone lies one nucleotide off. This sample stems from a study of cytomegalovirus exposure and HLA in healthy donors (dated by TCRdb to about 2017). For the study in its entirety: An earlier analysis of roughly 500 of the donors reported 276 Gb of sequence data and 117 million unique TCR beta sequences obtained from approximately 180 million T cells. An early release that covered roughly 600 HLA-typed donors contained approximately 300 gigabases of sequencing data and 70 million to 100 million unique TCR sequences. Of the 300 to 500 genotyped donors, approximately 81% were placed in the genetic ancestry cluster associated with self-reported Caucasian donors. The study aimed to test whether cataloging public T cell receptors could reveal signatures of past pathogen exposure. The study used immunosequencing to profile the T cell repertoires of approximately 650 subjects and linked those repertoires to cytomegalovirus serostatus. A separate validation cohort of 100 to 150 different subjects was used in addition to the roughly 700-subject first cohort. To predict cytomegalovirus infection status, the study brought together high-throughput TCR immunosequencing, statistical association of individual TCRs with disease status, and machine learning. A later analysis re-examined previously published TCR beta repertoires from over 500 donors and added high-resolution HLA genotyping to investigate patterns of TCR occurrence. Rather than using new phenotypic data, the later analysis identified candidate immune exposures from TCR beta sequences and from how often those sequences occurred across donors. An earlier analysis of 587 of the donors used high-throughput TCR beta sequencing to judge whether each TCR beta V gene segment behaved as functional or pseudogenic. Donor age, sex, ethnicity and CMV serostatus were compiled alongside the repertoire data. Genome-wide SNP genotypes for about 55% of the 666 donors were used in a later genetic analysis, which treated that subset as a discovery cohort. Every discovery cohort repertoire had been produced on one sequencing platform. HLA typing included class I and class II loci at four-digit resolution. Typing coverage differed by locus: A, B, C, DRB1 and DQB1 were typed in roughly 620-630 donors, DQA1 in roughly 500, DPA1 in around 580, and DPB1 in 450 to 490. Four or five DR-DQ haplotypes were handled as single units for association and clustering because linkage in the cohort was strong. Across some 400 genotyped donors of the cohort, an average of roughly 200,000 unique TCR beta nucleotide sequences per donor were sequenced, and roughly 17% of those sequences were non-productive. Beyond this particular receptor, the publication reports: The only immune exposure information available for the cohort was CMV serostatus. The study listed 170 or so TCR beta chains as associated with cytomegalovirus. Across donors, most TCR sequences were observed very rarely, whereas some public TCRs were present in many individuals. The presence/absence analyses assumed that sequencing depth was roughly uniform across donors, and that assumption may not be true. Because counts were too low, about 15 rarely observed V segments, including chromosome 9 orphons, were left out of the earlier analysis of a few hundred of the donors. In a later analysis, TCR association rates were found to vary across HLA loci, with the most associated TCRs seen for DRB1 alleles and the fewest for HLA-C alleles. A later analysis found that most CMV-associated TCR beta chains appeared HLA-restricted, with HLA associations seemingly driven largely by CMV exposure. In an earlier analysis of about 540 of the donors, most TCR beta V segments were observed in productive rearrangements about 87% or about 30% of the time, broadly matching IMGT annotations. The 87-base-pair reads could not distinguish some IMGT-functional V segments, including TRBV6-2 and TRBV6-3, so those segments were excluded. A few of the identified cytomegalovirus-associated TCR beta chains were confirmed in vitro to be specific for cytomegalovirus antigens. A further reported finding was that TCR beta sequences accurately predicted the HLA-A and HLA-B alleles for most subjects in the first cohort. Linkage disequilibrium might explain the correlated functional status among segregating V segments, but an unknown experimental factor could not be ruled out. Assigning TCR associations to individual alleles was difficult when HLA alleles, especially DR and DQ, strongly co-occurred. The classifier was reported to diagnose cytomegalovirus status with high specificity and sensitivity in both the original cohort and the validation cohort. This cohort had only TCR beta chains sequenced, and the lack of alpha or paired-chain data limited which features could be detected. Compared with equally common non-associated chains, HLA-associated TCR beta chains in a later analysis were more clonally expanded and had lower generation probabilities. The sequencing pipeline was judged likely to have produced a cluster of highly shared sequence variants as a technical artifact. V-gene and J-gene trimming of TCR beta chains was associated with a missense DCLRE1C variant in a later genetic analysis, and the association was replicated in an independent cohort. The authors suggested that the approach could potentially be generalized to other disease states and immunological phenotypes. Specific HLA alleles were associated with over 15,000 TCR beta sequences at a false discovery rate of 0.05 in a later analysis. Because some donors lacked HLA typing at each locus, the association tests relied only on the typed subset. According to a later analysis, parvovirus B19, influenza, CMV and Epstein-Barr virus appeared linked to several top co-occurrence clusters. A later genetic analysis reported fewer N-insertions in productive TCRs among donors in an Asian-associated ancestry cluster than the approximately 700-donor mean.

Library generation was performed with the immunoSEQ multiplex PCR assay. For the multiplex PCR, a mixture combining 60 forward primers for TCR Vbeta segments and 13 reverse primers for TCR Jbeta segments was used. Amplification of the CDR3 region of rearranged TCR beta genes was performed with a multiplex PCR assay on genomic DNA. Amplified TCR beta libraries were sequenced as 87-base-pair reads on the Illumina HiSeq System. The original pipeline was this. A later analysis counted about 80 million unique TCR beta chains across the 650 to 800 repertoires, and around 9.9 million of these chains were shared by at least two donors. Raw reads were error-corrected and collapsed into unique sequences by a nearest-neighbor algorithm in which closely related sequences were merged to remove PCR and sequencing errors. V, D and J gene segments were assigned by aligning CDR3 sequences to IMGT reference sequences. Each retained sequence needed at least a six-nucleotide match to both a V gene segment and a J gene segment. A rearrangement counted as productive if the CDR3 had no stop codons and remained in frame with V and J, and every other rearrangement counted as non-productive. CDR3 was defined by IMGT convention, running from the second conserved V-encoded cysteine to the conserved J-encoded phenylalanine. The earlier analysis of some 600 of the donors excluded sequences that lacked an unambiguous match to a single V gene segment. In an earlier analysis of several hundred of the donors, a V segment was called functional when productive rearrangements were above 56.7%, and segregating when the standard deviation between donors exceeded 5%. A statistical classification framework was built for diagnosing cytomegalovirus status from the catalog of TCR beta chain sequences. In a later analysis, TCR nucleotide sequences were compared against IMGT/GENE-DB human TR gene sequences so that V and J genes could be assigned. In a later analysis, CDR3 sequences and most-parsimonious VDJ recombination scenarios were assigned using the TCRdist pipeline. In a later analysis, each TCR beta chain was defined by its CDR3 amino acid sequence together with its V-gene family, and reads without a unique V-gene family were excluded. A later analysis removed nearly 600 highly shared, low-generation-probability nucleotide sequences to deal with suspected cross-contamination and a sequencing artifact. A later analysis calculated a clonal expansion index for each public chain from normalized within-repertoire ranks of inferred template counts. Generation probabilities in a later analysis came from a VDJ recombination model fitted to out-of-frame rearrangements, and those results were checked against IGoR. In a later analysis, hypergeometric tests were used to score TCR-TCR, TCR-HLA and TCR-CMV co-occurrence, with a repertoire-size bias correction applied to TCR pairs. To estimate false discovery rates, a later analysis permuted the HLA or CMV assignments 20 times. In a later analysis, co-occurring TCRs were grouped using DBSCAN, and TCRdist sequence similarity was added for clustering within HLA-allele-positive subsets. Repertoires with fewer than 30,000 or more than 120,000 public chains were left out of co-occurrence clustering, as were five repertoires with anomalous nucleotide sharing. Not all clones reach the TCRdb copy of this immuneACCESS table, which keeps in-frame sequences only. Checked studies attribute under half of the gap to unresolved V genes and leave the rest unexplained. The V and J calls and clone size come from that table; D and trimming were worked out from the DNA. In all, the sample holds around 100,000 clones, and about three quarters of those were seen once. Jointly, the top ten make up more than 3% of the sample.

The cohort consisted of some 730 healthy bone marrow donors. All cohort members were sampled while nominally healthy, although unrecorded immune exposures were likely present. The donor was CMV seronegative and was included in the group of around 320 seronegative cohort members. Every donor gave a peripheral blood sample, and the peripheral blood mononuclear cells from that sample were used for TCR beta sequencing. Genomic DNA extraction from the blood cell samples was performed with the Qiagen DNeasy Blood Extraction Kit. From cysteine to phenylalanine, the CDR3 is 14 amino acids long. CDR3 DNA is the only sequence kept; it has 42 bases, read in frame from the first base. V has 6 bases trimmed and J has 6 bases trimmed; junction bases matching no gene number 7. The germline V gene encodes CDR1 MGHDK and CDR2 SYGVNS.

The clonotype was recovered from a man aged 40-50 years in good health and CMV-seronegative. The sample taken for sequencing was PBMCs. The rearranged chain carries TRBV25-1 and TRBJ2-7, and TRBD1 matches 11 of the central bases. The nucleotide sequence reads TGTGCCAGCAGGAAGCCGGGACAGGGGGGCGAGCAGTACTTC. It translates as CASRKPGQGGEQYF.